In its sample, the clone carrying this TCR beta chain was seen many times. What it binds is not known. Researchers prepared the TCRbeta library using unique molecular identifiers, the study reports. TCRdb re-called the PCR reads through MiXCR, storing one row per CDR3 protein. The profile covers under 750,000 distinct CDR3 sequences, with 20% to 25% appearing a single time and 13% to 15% taken by the ten largest. Germline values: CDR1 SGHAT, CDR2 FQDESV (reference sequence). V lost 7 bases and J lost 6, with 10 bases in between. The CDR3 runs to 12 residues. These data originate in a study of T-cell reconstitution after alpha-beta-depleted transplantation in children. Study-wide results and caveats: TCRbeta diversity was high at day 60 in some patients (a result of surviving recipient T cells and thymic progenitors). Alpha-beta T cells about two months after transplant reportedly derived from several hundred expanded graft clones. Newly produced T cells mostly provided counts and TCRbeta diversity after one year, as hyperexpanded clones declined.

This specimen was PBMCs, mostly from graft donor cells, taken 360 days after TCRalphabeta/CD19-depleted stem cell transplant. This receptor was taken from a boy under two years old who had a stem cell transplant for acute myeloid leukemia, so the T cells may come from the graft donor. The chain couples TRBV11-1 to TRBJ2-1, with no clear D. CDR3 in amino acids: CASKSNLNEQFF. The CDR3 DNA reads TGTGCCAGCAAGTCTAACCTCAATGAGCAGTTCTTC.